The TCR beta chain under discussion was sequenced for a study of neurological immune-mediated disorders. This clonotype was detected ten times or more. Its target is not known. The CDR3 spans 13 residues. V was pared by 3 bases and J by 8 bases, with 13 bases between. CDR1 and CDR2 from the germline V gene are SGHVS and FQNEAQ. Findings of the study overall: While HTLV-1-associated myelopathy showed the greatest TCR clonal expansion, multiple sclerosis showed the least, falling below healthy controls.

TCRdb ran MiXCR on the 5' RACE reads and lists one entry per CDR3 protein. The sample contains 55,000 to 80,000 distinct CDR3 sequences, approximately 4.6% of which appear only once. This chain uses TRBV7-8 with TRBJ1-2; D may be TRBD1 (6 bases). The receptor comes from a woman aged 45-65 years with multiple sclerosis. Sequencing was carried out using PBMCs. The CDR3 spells CASSFNRDGGYTF. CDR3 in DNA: TGTGCCAGCAGCTTCAACAGGGACGGCGGCTACACCTTC.